What follows describes a single TCR beta chain. Its cognate antigen is unknown. It was with 60 Vbeta and 13 Jbeta primers that the PCR ran. Clones were read by immunoSEQ multiplex PCR, and TCRdb kept only the in-frame ones, dropping some. The sample holds some 130,000 clones; around 77% are singletons and the top ten take around 1.2%. This entry is derived from a study of cytomegalovirus exposure and HLA in healthy donors. For the study at large: Of the donors genotyped, several hundred in all, about 81% fell in the Caucasian-associated ancestry cluster. General study results and limits: There was a cluster of highly shared sequence variants that was likely a sequencing artifact.

The sample taken for sequencing was PBMCs. This TCR derives from a man in his fifties or sixties in good health and CMV-seronegative.

CDR3 region: CASSQGRTSGSEETQYF. The CDR3 coding sequence is TGCGCCAGCAGCCAAGGTCGAACTAGCGGGAGCGAGGAGACCCAGTACTTC. The V gene is TRBV4-1, the J gene TRBJ2-5, with TRBD2 matching over 11 bases. Germline CDR1 MGHRA, CDR2 YSYEKL. V shed 1 base, J shed 5 bases, and the junction held 9 bases outside the gene matches. The CDR3 covers 17 residues.